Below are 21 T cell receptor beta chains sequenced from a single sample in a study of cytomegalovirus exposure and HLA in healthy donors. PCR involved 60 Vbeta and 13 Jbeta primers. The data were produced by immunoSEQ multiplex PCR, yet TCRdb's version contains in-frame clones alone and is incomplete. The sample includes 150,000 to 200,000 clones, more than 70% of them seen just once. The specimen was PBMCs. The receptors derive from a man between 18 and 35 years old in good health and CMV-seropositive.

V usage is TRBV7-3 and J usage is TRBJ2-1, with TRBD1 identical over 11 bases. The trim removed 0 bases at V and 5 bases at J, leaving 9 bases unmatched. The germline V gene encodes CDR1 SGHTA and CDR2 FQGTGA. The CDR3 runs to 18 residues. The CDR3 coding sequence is TGTGCCAGCAGCTTAACGTCTCGGGGACAGGGGGAAAACAATGAGCAGTTCTTC. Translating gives CASSLTSRGQGENNEQFF.

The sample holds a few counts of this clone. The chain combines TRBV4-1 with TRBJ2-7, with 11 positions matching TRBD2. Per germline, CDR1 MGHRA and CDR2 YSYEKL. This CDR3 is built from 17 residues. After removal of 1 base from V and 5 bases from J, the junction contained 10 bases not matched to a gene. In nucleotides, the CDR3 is TGCGCCAGCAGCCAAGGAGTAGCGGGAGGGCCGGGTCACGAGCAGTACTTC. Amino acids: CASSQGVAGGPGHEQYF.

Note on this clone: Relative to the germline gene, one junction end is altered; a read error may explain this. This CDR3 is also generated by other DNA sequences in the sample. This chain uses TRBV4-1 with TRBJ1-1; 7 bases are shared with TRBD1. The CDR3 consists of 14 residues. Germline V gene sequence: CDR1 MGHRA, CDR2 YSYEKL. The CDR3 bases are TGCGCCAGCAGCCAAAACAGGGGCAACACTGAAGCCTTCTTT. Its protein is CASSQNRGNTEAFF.

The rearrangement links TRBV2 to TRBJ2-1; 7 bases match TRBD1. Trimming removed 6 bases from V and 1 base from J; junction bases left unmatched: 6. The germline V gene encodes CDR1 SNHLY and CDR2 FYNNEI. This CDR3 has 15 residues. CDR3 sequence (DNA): TGTGCCAGCAGCGACAGGGTTTCGTCCTACAATGAGCAGTTCTTC. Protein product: CASSDRVSSYNEQFF.

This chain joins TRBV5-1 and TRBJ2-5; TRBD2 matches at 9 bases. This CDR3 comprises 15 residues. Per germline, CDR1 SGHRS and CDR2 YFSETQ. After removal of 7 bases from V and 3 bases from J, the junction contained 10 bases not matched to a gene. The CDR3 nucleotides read TGCGCCAGCCGCCGTGATGGCGGGAGGGAAGAGACCCAGTACTTC. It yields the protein CASRRDGGREETQYF. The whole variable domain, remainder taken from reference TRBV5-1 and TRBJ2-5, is KAGVTQTPRYLIKTRGQQVTLSCSPISGHRSVSWYQQTPGQGLQFLFEYFSETQRNKGNFPGRFSGRQFSNSRSEMNVSTLELGDSALYLCASRRDGGREETQYFGPGTRLLVL.

CDR3 coding DNA: TGTGCCTGGAGTGCCGGGTGGGGCAATCAGCCCCAGCATTTT. Encoded protein: CAWSAGWGNQPQHF. The rearrangement uses TRBV30 and TRBJ1-5; no firm D call. Germline V gives CDR1 GTSNPN, CDR2 SVGIG (reference sequence). The CDR3 has 14 residues. V lost 1 base, J lost 2 bases, and 9 bases lay in between.

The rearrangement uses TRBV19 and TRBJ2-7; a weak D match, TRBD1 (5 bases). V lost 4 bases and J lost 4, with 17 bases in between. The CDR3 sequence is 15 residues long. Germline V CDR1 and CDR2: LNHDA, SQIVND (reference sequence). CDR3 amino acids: CASSTDSRLVYEQYF. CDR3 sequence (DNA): TGTGCCAGTAGTACCGACAGCCGACTTGTGTACGAGCAGTACTTC.

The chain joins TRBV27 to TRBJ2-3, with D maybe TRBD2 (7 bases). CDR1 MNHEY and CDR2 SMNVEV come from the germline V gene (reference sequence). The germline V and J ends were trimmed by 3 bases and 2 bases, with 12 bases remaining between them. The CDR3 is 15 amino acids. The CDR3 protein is CASSLVGGATDTQYF. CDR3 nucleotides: TGTGCCAGCAGTTTGGTAGGGGGGGCCACAGATACGCAGTATTTT.

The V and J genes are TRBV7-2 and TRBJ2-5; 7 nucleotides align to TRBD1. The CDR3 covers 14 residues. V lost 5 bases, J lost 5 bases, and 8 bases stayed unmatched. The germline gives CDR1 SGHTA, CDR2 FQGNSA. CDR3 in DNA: TGTGCCAGCAGCAGGACAGGCGCTGGGGAGACCCAGTACTTC. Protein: CASSRTGAGETQYF.

Here the CDR3 reads CASSGQGQWEAFF. DNA for the CDR3: TGTGCCAGTAGCGGACAGGGGCAATGGGAAGCTTTCTTT. The chain joins TRBV19 to TRBJ1-1; 9 bases are shared with TRBD1. Germline assignment: CDR1 LNHDA and CDR2 SQIVND (reference sequence). Trimming at V came to 6 bases and at J to 8 bases, leaving 7 bases not matched to a gene. The CDR3 totals 13 residues.

CDR3 loop: CASTLGSNQPQHF. The DNA of the CDR3 is TGCGCCAGCACACTCGGGAGCAATCAGCCCCAGCATTTT. The J gene is TRBJ1-5, the V gene TRBV10-2; the D is unclear. CDR3 size: 13 residues. Germline V gene sequence: CDR1 WSHSY, CDR2 SAAADI. V lost 7 bases and J lost 1, with 8 bases in between.

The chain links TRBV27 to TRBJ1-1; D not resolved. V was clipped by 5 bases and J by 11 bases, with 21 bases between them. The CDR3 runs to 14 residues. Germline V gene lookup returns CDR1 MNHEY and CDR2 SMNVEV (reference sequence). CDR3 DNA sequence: TGTGCCAGCAGTGGACTCGGGTGGGCCCAGAAGGCTTTCTTT. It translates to CASSGLGWAQKAFF.

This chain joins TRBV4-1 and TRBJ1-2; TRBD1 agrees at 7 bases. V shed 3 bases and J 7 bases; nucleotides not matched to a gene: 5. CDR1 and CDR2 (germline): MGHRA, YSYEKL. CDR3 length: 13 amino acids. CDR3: CASSQGTVPGYTF. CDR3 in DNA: TGCGCCAGCAGCCAGGGGACAGTCCCTGGCTACACCTTC.

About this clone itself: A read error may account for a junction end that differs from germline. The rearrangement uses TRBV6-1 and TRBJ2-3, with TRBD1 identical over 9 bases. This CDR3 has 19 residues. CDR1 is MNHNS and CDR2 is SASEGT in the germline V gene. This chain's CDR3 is CASREVPGQGSLGTDTQYF. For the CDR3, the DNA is TGTGCCAGCAGGGAAGTCCCGGGACAGGGCAGTCTGGGCACAGATACGCAGTATTTT.

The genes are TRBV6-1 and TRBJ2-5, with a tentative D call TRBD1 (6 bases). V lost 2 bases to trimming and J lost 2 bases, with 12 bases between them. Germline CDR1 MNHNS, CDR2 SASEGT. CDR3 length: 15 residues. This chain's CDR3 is CASSELSGQQETQYF. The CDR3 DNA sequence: TGTGCCAGCAGTGAATTATCGGGACAACAAGAGACCCAGTACTTC.

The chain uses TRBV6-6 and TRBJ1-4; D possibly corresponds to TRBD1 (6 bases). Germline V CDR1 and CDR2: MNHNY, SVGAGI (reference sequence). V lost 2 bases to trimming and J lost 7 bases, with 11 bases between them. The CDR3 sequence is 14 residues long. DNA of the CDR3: TGTGCCAGCAGTTACGATGGGGGCGGTGAAAAACTGTTTTTT. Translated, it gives CASSYDGGGEKLFF.

The CDR3 reads CASSSAGGFPGELFF. As DNA, the CDR3 is TGTGCCAGCAGCTCGGCTGGGGGGTTTCCCGGGGAGCTGTTTTTT. This chain links TRBV7-3 with TRBJ2-2, with a weak D call TRBD2 (6 bases). Germline V lookup: CDR1 SGHTA, CDR2 FQGTGA. The CDR3 covers 15 residues. V lost 4 bases, J lost 6 bases, and 15 bases lay in between.

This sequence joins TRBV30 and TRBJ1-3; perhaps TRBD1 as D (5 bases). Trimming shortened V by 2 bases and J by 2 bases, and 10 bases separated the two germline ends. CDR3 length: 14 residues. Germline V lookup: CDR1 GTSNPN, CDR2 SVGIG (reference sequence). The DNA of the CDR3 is TGTGCCTGGAGTAGCGGGACTCCTGGAAACACCATATATTTT. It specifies CAWSSGTPGNTIYF.

The CDR3 DNA reads TGTGCCAGCAGCGCCCAACCCCCCAGCGGGAGCATCAGTAGGGCAGATACGCAGTATTTT. Translating it yields CASSAQPPSGSISRADTQYF. The V and J genes are TRBV5-4 and TRBJ2-3; 8 nucleotides match TRBD2. Germline trimming cut 4 bases from V and 4 bases from J; bases unmatched to any gene: 23. Germline V gene sequence: CDR1 SGHNT, CDR2 YYREEE (reference sequence). The CDR3 runs to 20 residues.

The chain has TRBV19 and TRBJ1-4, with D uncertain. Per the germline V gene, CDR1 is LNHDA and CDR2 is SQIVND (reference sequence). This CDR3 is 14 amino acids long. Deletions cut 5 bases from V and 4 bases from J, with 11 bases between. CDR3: CASSDPGFNEKLFF. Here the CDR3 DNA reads TGTGCCAGTAGTGACCCGGGATTTAATGAAAAACTGTTTTTT.

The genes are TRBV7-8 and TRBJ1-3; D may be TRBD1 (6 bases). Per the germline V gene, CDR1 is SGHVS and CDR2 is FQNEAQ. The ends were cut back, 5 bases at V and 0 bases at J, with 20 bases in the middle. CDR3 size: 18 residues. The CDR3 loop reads CASSTGTPPIRSGNTIYF. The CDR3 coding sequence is TGTGCCAGCAGCACCGGGACACCTCCTATCCGCTCTGGAAACACCATATATTTT.